The 23 T cell receptor beta chains listed next were all sequenced from one sample in a study of human T cells and chemical hapten exposure. One entry per CDR3 protein, called by TCRdb with MiXCR from the RACE reads. The sample carries nearly 80,000 distinct CDR3 sequences, 10% recorded once. Indicated time point: patch test 1, 2 weeks after DPC sensitization. As to treatment: therapeutic diphenylcyclopropenone sensitization with weekly scalp DPC. The sample was whole blood, taken in connection with sensitization to the hapten diphenylcyclopropenone (DPC). Source of these receptors: a woman aged 50 to 65 with alopecia areata. Some clones in this sample may be carry-over from other donors' samples.

This clonotype has a handful of counts. The V gene is TRBV6-2 or TRBV6-3, the J gene TRBJ1-2; D gene uncertain. Trimming removed 2 bases at V and 8 bases at J, with 9 bases between. The CDR3 consists of 12 residues. Germline V gene data show CDR1 as MNHEY and CDR2 as SVGEGT. The CDR3 nucleotides are TGTGCCAGCAGTTACCCTCCCTCAGGCTACACCTTC. Protein sequence: CASSYPPSGYTF.

This clonotype was picked up many times. The rearrangement links TRBV7-6 to TRBJ2-3; 8 nucleotides agree with TRBD1. J lost 9 bases, V lost 5 bases, and 4 bases had no gene match. Germline CDR1 is SGHVS and CDR2 is FNYEAQ. The CDR3 sequence is 12 residues long. The CDR3 coding sequence is TGTGCCAGCAGCCCACAGGGGGACACGCAGTATTTT. As protein: CASSPQGDTQYF.

The V and J genes are TRBV6-6 and TRBJ1-5; no clear D gene. Germline V lookup: CDR1 MNHNY, CDR2 SVGAGI (reference sequence). The CDR3 runs 13 residues. V was pared by 4 bases and J by 1 base, with 5 bases between. The CDR3 DNA reads TGTGCCAGCAGTTCGGGGAGCAATCAGCCCCAGCATTTT. Protein product: CASSSGSNQPQHF.

As for this clonotype: A junction boundary mismatches the germline segment, possibly from a read error. This chain joins TRBV5-6 and TRBJ1-2, with D uncertain. Germline lookup yields CDR1 SGHDT and CDR2 YYEEEE. The CDR3 extends over 15 amino acids. The CDR3: CASSLASLRQDGFTF. The CDR3 DNA reads TGTGCCAGCAGCTTGGCCTCCCTGAGGCAGGATGGCTTCACCTTC.

J is TRBJ1-4 and V is TRBV5-3; 12 nucleotides align to TRBD1. TRBV5-3 is noted as an ORF with a role that remains uncertain. This CDR3 spans 15 amino acids. Trimming at V came to 1 base and at J to 6 bases, leaving 1 base not matched to a gene. The DNA for the CDR3 is TGTGCCAGAAGCTTGCGGGACAGGGGGCATGAAAAACTGTTTTTT. It encodes CARSLRDRGHEKLFF.

This clonotype was seen only a few times. The CDR3 region has the DNA TGTGCCAGCAGCTTACAGAGGAACTATGGCTACACCTTC. This gives the protein CASSLQRNYGYTF. The chain has TRBV7-2 and TRBJ1-2; D remains unclear. Trimming pared 2 bases from V and 2 bases from J, leaving 6 bases between. The germline CDR1 and CDR2 sequences are SGHTA and FQGNSA. There are 13 residues in the CDR3. Using reference TRBV7-2 and TRBJ1-2 for the parts outside the CDR3, the full variable domain is GAGVSQSPSNKVTEKGKDVELRCDPISGHTALYWYRQSLGQGLEFLIYFQGNSAPDKSGLPSDRFSAERTGGSVSTLTIQRTQQEDSAVYLCASSLQRNYGYTFGSGTRLTVV.

The chain uses TRBV12-5 and TRBJ1-2; tentative D call: TRBD1 (6 bases). The CDR3 loop spans 17 amino acids. The ends were cut back, 2 bases at V and 3 bases at J, with 19 bases in the middle. Germline CDR1 reads LGHNT; CDR2 reads FRNRAP. This chain's CDR3 is CASGLTLGAPRHYGYTF. The CDR3, as DNA: TGTGCTAGTGGTTTGACCCTGGGGGCTCCCCGCCACTATGGCTACACCTTC.

The J gene is TRBJ2-1, the V gene TRBV29-1; D remains ambiguous. This CDR3 is built from 16 residues. V lost 1 base, J lost 0 bases, and 13 bases lay in between. The germline gives CDR1 SQVTM, CDR2 ANQGSEA. The CDR3 bases are TGCAGCGTTGAAGGAGGCGCGGACCTCTCCTACAATGAGCAGTTCTTC. It yields the protein CSVEGGADLSYNEQFF.

This clonotype was seen many times. The J gene is TRBJ2-7, the V gene TRBV5-6, with 12 nucleotides matching TRBD2. CDR1 is SGHDT and CDR2 is YYEEEE in the germline V gene. J was trimmed by 0 bases and V by 3 bases; bases with no gene match: 4. CDR3 length equals 16 residues. The CDR3 nucleotides read TGTGCCAGCAGCTGGACTAGCGGGGTTAGCTCCTACGAGCAGTACTTC. Translation: CASSWTSGVSSYEQYF.

This clonotype turned up a few times. J is TRBJ2-5 and V is TRBV7-9; perhaps D is TRBD1 or TRBD2 (5 bases each). CDR1 is SEHNR and CDR2 is FQNEAQ in the germline V gene (reference sequence). V gave up 5 bases and J gave up 4 bases, with 20 bases separating them. The CDR3 loop spans 16 amino acids. The chain's CDR3 is CASSPRMGRIIETQYF. The CDR3 region has the DNA TGTGCCAGCAGCCCCAGAATGGGACGGATTATAGAGACCCAGTACTTC.

This clonotype appeared many times. The chain has TRBV6-6 and TRBJ2-7; D perhaps matches TRBD1 (6 bases). CDR3 size: 13 residues. Trimming pared 4 bases from V and 5 bases from J, leaving 12 bases between. The germline V gene has CDR1 MNHNY and CDR2 SVGAGI (reference sequence). The CDR3 sequence is CASSSQGNNEQYF. The CDR3, as DNA: TGTGCCAGCAGTTCCCAGGGGAATAACGAGCAGTACTTC.

V gene TRBV6-6 combines with J gene TRBJ2-7; TRBD1 agrees at 9 bases. In germline, CDR1 is MNHNY, CDR2 SVGAGI (reference sequence). Trimming at V came to 7 bases and at J to 5 bases, leaving 9 bases not matched to a gene. This CDR3 region has 14 residues. The chain's CDR3 is CASTSGTGFHEQYF. In nucleotides, the CDR3 is TGTGCCAGCACCTCCGGGACAGGGTTCCACGAGCAGTACTTC.

This rearrangement joins TRBV27 to TRBJ2-3; the D is unclear. The germline CDR1 and CDR2 sequences are MNHEY and SMNVEV (reference sequence). This CDR3 contains 14 residues. The V and J ends lost 1 base and 3 bases respectively, with 8 bases between them. The CDR3 DNA reads TGTGCCAGCAGTTTATGGCTGAGGACAGATACGCAGTATTTT. Its protein product is CASSLWLRTDTQYF.

The rearrangement joins TRBV5-1 to TRBJ2-1, with unresolved D. V lost 4 bases to trimming and J lost 10 bases, with 21 bases between them. The CDR3 loop spans 15 amino acids. CDR1 is SGHRS, CDR2 YFSETQ, per germline. CDR3 DNA: TGCGCCAGCAGCCAGATCTCCGGACGGTTGAGGGAGCAGTTCTTC. Translating gives CASSQISGRLREQFF.

This clonotype was detected ten times or more. The chain combines TRBV10-3 with TRBJ2-3; 10 nucleotides agree with TRBD1. This CDR3 is built from 16 residues. Germline-derived CDR1 and CDR2 are ENHRY and SYGVKD. The trim removed 4 bases at V and 0 bases at J, leaving 4 bases unmatched. The CDR3 reads CAISGDRGLSTDTQYF. Written as DNA, the CDR3 is TGTGCCATCAGTGGGGACAGGGGCCTTAGCACAGATACGCAGTATTTT.

In this sample, this clonotype turned up a few times. The chain combines TRBV12-3 or TRBV12-4 with TRBJ1-5; weak D call: TRBD1 (5 bases). V lost 7 bases and J lost 8, with 18 bases in between. CDR3 size: 14 residues. The CDR3 loop reads CASTSRDWREPQHF. For the CDR3, the DNA is TGTGCCAGCACTTCAAGGGACTGGAGGGAGCCCCAGCATTTT.

This clonotype was observed many times. The chain carries TRBV12-3 or TRBV12-4 and TRBJ1-2; TRBD1 agrees at 7 bases. J lost 0 bases, V lost 6 bases, and 7 bases had no gene match. The CDR3 is 15 residues long. The CDR3 protein is CASRGDSVANYGYTF. In DNA form, the CDR3 reads TGTGCCAGCAGGGGGGACAGCGTAGCTAACTATGGCTACACCTTC.

V gene TRBV29-1 combines with J gene TRBJ1-5, with unresolved D. From germline, CDR1 is SQVTM and CDR2 ANQGSEA. The CDR3 length is 12 residues. With 0 bases removed from V and 8 bases from J, the gap between germline ends came to 8 bases. This CDR3 reads CSVEEPPEPQHF. CDR3 DNA sequence: TGCAGCGTTGAAGAGCCGCCGGAGCCCCAGCATTTT.

The V and J genes are TRBV28 and TRBJ1-1, with D perhaps matching TRBD1 (6 bases). The germline gives CDR1 MDHEN, CDR2 SYDVKM. CDR3 length: 12 residues. The V gene lost 2 bases and the J gene lost 7 bases, with 8 bases spanning the gap. The CDR3, as DNA: TGTGCCAGCAGTTTAGGGACACGTGAAGCTTTCTTT. This translates into CASSLGTREAFF.

This clonotype has at least ten counts. This sequence joins TRBV7-6 and TRBJ1-1, with 7 bases that match TRBD1. The junction had 4 bases not matched to a gene; V was cut back by 1 base and J by 8 bases. This CDR3 spans 13 amino acids. Germline V gene lookup returns CDR1 SGHVS and CDR2 FNYEAQ. The CDR3 is CASSLVPDREAFF. The CDR3 DNA sequence: TGTGCCAGCAGCTTAGTCCCGGACAGGGAAGCTTTCTTT.

There are many counts of this clonotype. V usage is TRBV7-2 and J usage is TRBJ1-4, with D uncertain. Trimming took off 4 bases at V and 11 bases at J, with 17 bases between the two ends. This CDR3 contains 14 residues. Germline CDR1 and CDR2: SGHTA and FQGNSA. The CDR3 DNA reads as TGTGCCAGCAGCTACCGGACGGATTCCGGGAAACTGTTTTTT. Translating it yields CASSYRTDSGKLFF.

The chain uses TRBV6-6 and TRBJ2-5; TRBD2 agrees at 7 bases. The germline CDR1 and CDR2 sequences are MNHNY and SVGAGI (reference sequence). CDR3 length: 15 residues. After removal of 5 bases from V and 7 bases from J, the junction contained 13 bases not matched to a gene. The CDR3 DNA is TGTGCCAGCAGTGAAAGGAGCGGGGCTCATCCGACCCAGTACTTC. Translating gives CASSERSGAHPTQYF.

A few counts support this clonotype. The V and J genes are TRBV20-1 and TRBJ1-1; D not resolved. The germline V and J ends were trimmed by 2 bases and 1 base, with 11 bases remaining between them. CDR1 is DFQATT, CDR2 SNEGSKA, per germline (reference sequence). This CDR3 spans 14 amino acids. Written as DNA, the CDR3 is TGCAGTGCTAGACCGGGCGCGACGAACACTGAAGCTTTCTTT. It codes for CSARPGATNTEAFF.